The 14 T cell receptor beta chains below were found in one sample sequenced in a study of early T cells in non-severe SARS-CoV-2 infection. One entry per CDR3 protein, called by TCRdb with MiXCR from the 5' RACE reads. The repertoire has more than 45,000 distinct CDR3 sequences, 9.5% to 15% of them found once; the top ten carry 3% to 4.5%. Sequencing was carried out using whole blood. The source of these receptors is an adult who was a healthcare worker with PCR-confirmed SARS-CoV-2 infection or an uninfected control (not recorded which).

This sequence joins TRBV19 and TRBJ2-5; 7 bases agree with TRBD2. Trimming cost V 5 bases and J 0 bases; bases outside gene matches: 6. This CDR3 region has 15 residues. CDR1 is LNHDA and CDR2 is SQIVND in the germline V gene (reference sequence). The CDR3 nucleotides read TGTGCCAGTAGTCCGGGACTACAGTACCAAGAGACCCAGTACTTC. Encoded protein: CASSPGLQYQETQYF.

This clonotype turned up a few times. The chain has TRBV28 and TRBJ2-7; no reliable D call. Per germline, CDR1 MDHEN and CDR2 SYDVKM. The V and J ends lost 6 bases and 4 bases respectively, with 7 bases between them. CDR3 length equals 11 residues. The CDR3 region has the DNA TGTGCCAGCAGCTGGGGTTACGAGCAGTACTTC. This translates into CASSWGYEQYF.

This clonotype was counted a few times. The rearrangement uses TRBV10-3 and TRBJ2-3, with TRBD1 matching 10 bases. After removal of 10 bases from V and 6 bases from J, the junction contained 7 bases not matched to a gene. Germline CDR1 ENHRY, CDR2 SYGVKD. The CDR3 is 13 amino acids. The CDR3 loop is CATSTGGWDTQYF. CDR3 coding DNA: TGTGCCACCTCGACAGGGGGCTGGGATACGCAGTATTTT.

This clonotype was found many times. This chain uses TRBV29-1 with TRBJ1-5, with D tentatively TRBD1 (5 bases). The V and J ends lost 4 bases and 7 bases respectively, with 11 bases between them. CDR3 length equals 12 residues. CDR1 is SQVTM, CDR2 ANQGSEA, per germline. The CDR3 coding sequence is TGCAGCGTTGTAGAGGGGAACCAGCCCCAGCATTTT. Its translation is CSVVEGNQPQHF.

The CDR3 DNA reads as TGTGCCAGCAGTCTCTGGCAGACCCAGTACTTC. This translates into CASSLWQTQYF. This sequence joins TRBV21-1 and TRBJ2-5. TRBV21-1 is an annotated pseudogene. The CDR3 length is 11 residues.

This clonotype was recorded a few times. This chain joins TRBV5-4 and TRBJ1-3; TRBD1 might be the D (5 bases). Germline values: CDR1 SGHNT, CDR2 YYREEE (reference sequence). V gave up 3 bases and J gave up 0 bases, with 10 bases separating them. The CDR3 consists of 15 residues. The CDR3 region is CASSSRTGSGNTIYF. The CDR3 coding sequence is TGTGCCAGCAGCTCCCGAACAGGCTCTGGAAACACCATATATTTT.

This clonotype was seen at least ten times. The chain has TRBV7-6 and TRBJ1-1, with 7 bases that match TRBD1. V gave up 5 bases and J gave up 1 base; unmatched junction bases: 4. Germline lookup yields CDR1 SGHVS and CDR2 FNYEAQ. This CDR3 is built from 14 residues. The CDR3 nucleotides read TGTGCCAGCAGCCCGGGGACAGCGAACACTGAAGCTTTCTTT. It yields the protein CASSPGTANTEAFF.

The chain is built from TRBV28 and TRBJ2-7; TRBD2 matches at 8 bases. Germline loops: CDR1 MDHEN, CDR2 SYDVKM. The CDR3 sequence is 14 residues long. The V and J ends lost 5 bases and 1 base, in that order; junction bases with no gene match: 4. The DNA for the CDR3 is TGTGCCAGCAGTCAACCGGGAGGGTCCTACGAGCAGTACTTC. It is translated as CASSQPGGSYEQYF.

There are many counts of this clonotype. This chain uses TRBV30 with TRBJ1-5; 9 bases match TRBD1. The trim removed 6 bases at V and 6 bases at J, leaving 3 bases unmatched. The CDR3 has 12 residues. Germline values: CDR1 GTSNPN, CDR2 SVGIG (reference sequence). The CDR3 is CACRQGGQPQHF. The CDR3, as DNA: TGTGCCTGTCGACAGGGGGGTCAGCCCCAGCATTTT.

A few counts support this clonotype. The chain joins TRBV20-1 to TRBJ2-4; 8 bases fit TRBD2. The germline V gene encodes CDR1 DFQATT and CDR2 SNEGSKA (reference sequence). The CDR3 has 18 residues. V lost 5 bases and J lost 8; bases outside the gene matches: 23. DNA of the CDR3: TGCAGTGCTCCCTCCCAGCGGGAGTCTATTGACGTGGCTGACATTCAGTACTTC. This codes for CSAPSQRESIDVADIQYF.

The V call is TRBV6-6, the J call TRBJ2-6; the D is unclear. The CDR3 runs 13 residues. V lost 10 bases, J lost 0 bases, and 7 bases lay in between. Germline V gene sequence: CDR1 MNHNY, CDR2 SVGAGI (reference sequence). As DNA, the CDR3 is TGTGCCACCCTTTACTCTGGGGCCAACGTCCTGACTTTC. It encodes CATLYSGANVLTF.

This clonotype was seen a handful of times. This chain connects TRBV7-2 to TRBJ1-1; D may be TRBD1 (5 bases). The CDR3 length is 15 residues. Germline CDR1 is SGHTA and CDR2 is FQGNSA. The V end was cut by 6 bases, the J end by 1 base, with 15 bases between. CDR3 loop: CASRPPGGGNTEAFF. For the CDR3, the DNA is TGTGCCAGCAGGCCCCCCGGGGGTGGGAACACTGAAGCTTTCTTT.

This clonotype was counted between two and nine times. This chain connects TRBV7-8 to TRBJ2-7; perhaps TRBD1 as D (6 bases). The V end lost 5 bases, the J end lost 1 base, and 15 bases lay between the germline ends. Germline CDR1 and CDR2: SGHVS and FQNEAQ. This CDR3 has 15 residues. The CDR3: CASSLDSRGSYEQYF. The CDR3 DNA reads as TGTGCCAGCAGCCTAGATTCCAGGGGATCCTACGAGCAGTACTTC.

Concerning this clonotype itself: The conserved phenylalanine or tryptophan normally closing the CDR3 is absent here, so this likely arose from a read error. The rearrangement uses TRBV29-1 and TRBJ2-7; 11 nucleotides line up with TRBD2. Germline V gives CDR1 SQVTM, CDR2 ANQGSEA. V shed 7 bases, J shed 6 bases, and the junction held 11 bases outside the gene matches. The CDR3 extends over 14 amino acids. The CDR3 region is CSARTSGRVGEQYL. In DNA form, the CDR3 reads TGCAGCGCACGTACTAGCGGGAGAGTAGGCGAGCAGTACCTC.